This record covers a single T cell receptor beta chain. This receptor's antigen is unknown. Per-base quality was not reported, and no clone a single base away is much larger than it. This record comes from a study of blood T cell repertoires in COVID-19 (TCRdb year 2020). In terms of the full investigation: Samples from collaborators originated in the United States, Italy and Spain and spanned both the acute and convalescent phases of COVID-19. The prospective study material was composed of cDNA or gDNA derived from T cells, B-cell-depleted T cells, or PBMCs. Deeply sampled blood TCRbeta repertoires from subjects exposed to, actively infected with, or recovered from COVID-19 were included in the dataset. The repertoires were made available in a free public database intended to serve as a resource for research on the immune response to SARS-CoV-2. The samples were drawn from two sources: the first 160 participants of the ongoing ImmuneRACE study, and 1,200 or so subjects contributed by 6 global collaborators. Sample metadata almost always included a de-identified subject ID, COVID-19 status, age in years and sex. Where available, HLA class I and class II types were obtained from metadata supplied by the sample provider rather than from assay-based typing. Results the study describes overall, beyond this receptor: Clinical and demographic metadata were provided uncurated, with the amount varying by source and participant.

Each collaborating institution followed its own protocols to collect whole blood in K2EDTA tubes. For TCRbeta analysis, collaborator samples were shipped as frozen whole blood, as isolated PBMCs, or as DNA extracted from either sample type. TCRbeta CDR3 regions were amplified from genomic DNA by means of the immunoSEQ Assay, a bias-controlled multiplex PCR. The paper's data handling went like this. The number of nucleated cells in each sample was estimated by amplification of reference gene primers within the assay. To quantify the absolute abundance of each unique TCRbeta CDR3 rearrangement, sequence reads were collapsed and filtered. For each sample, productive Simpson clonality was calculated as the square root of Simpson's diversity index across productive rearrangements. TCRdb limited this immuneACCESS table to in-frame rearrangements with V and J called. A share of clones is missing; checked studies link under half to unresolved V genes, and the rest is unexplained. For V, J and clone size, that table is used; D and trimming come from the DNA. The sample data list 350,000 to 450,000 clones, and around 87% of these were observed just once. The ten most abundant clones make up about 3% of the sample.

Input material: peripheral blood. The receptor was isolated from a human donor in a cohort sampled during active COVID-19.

For the CDR3, the sequence is CASSLSGRRGEQFF. The DNA sequence is given as TGCGCCAGCAGCCTAAGCGGGAGGAGAGGTGAGCAGTTCTTC. The chain links TRBV5-1 with TRBJ2-1, with TRBD2 identical over 9 junction bases. The CDR3 goes from the cysteine to the phenylalanine over 14 residues. The sequence is cut down to CDR3 DNA, 42 bases in frame from base 1. The germline V and J ends show losses of 4 bases and 9 bases respectively, and no gene match explains 8 bases of the junction. In the germline V gene, CDR1 corresponds to SGHRS and CDR2 to YFSETQ.